Detailed here is one T cell receptor beta chain. Those enrolled in Seattle joined during active infection and were followed longitudinally afterward. The data are from a study of blood T cell repertoires in COVID-19. For the study at large: There were acute and convalescent COVID-19 samples, and they came from the United States, Italy and Spain. T cells, B-cell-depleted T cells, or PBMCs supplied cDNA or gDNA.

In the source study's methods: Estimation of nucleated cell counts relied on the amplification of reference gene primers. Data came from immunoSEQ multiplex PCR; TCRdb stores just in-frame clones and leaves some out. From that table come the V and J calls and clone size; the DNA was used to work out D and trimming. The profile shows hundreds of thousands of clones, around 90% of them singletons. Germline V gene data show CDR1 as PRHDT and CDR2 as FYEKMQ (reference sequence). The V end lost 3 bases, the J end lost 5 bases, and 13 bases lay between the germline ends. This CDR3 region has 15 residues. The sample consisted of peripheral blood. The chain employs TRBV13 and TRBJ2-2, with D maybe TRBD2 (6 bases). This receptor was taken from a woman aged 50 to 60 with COVID-19, enrolled during active disease. The DNA for the CDR3 is TGTGCCAGCAGCTTTAGGGAGGTTTGGACCGGGGAGCTGTTTTTT. Protein sequence: CASSFREVWTGELFF.